Listed here are 12 T cell receptor beta chains from one sample, sequenced in a study of blood T cell repertoires in COVID-19 (dated by TCRdb to about 2020). Library generation was performed with the immunoSEQ multiplex PCR assay. TCRdb's version of the immuneACCESS table is confined to in-frame rearrangements and falls short of the full clone set. An unresolved V gene accounts for under half of the shortfall where checked; the remainder is of unknown origin. Across this sample there are 300,000 or so clones, with more than 70% seen only once. The leading ten clones occupy approximately 8% of the sample. Specimen: peripheral blood. All receptors come from a woman aged 45-65 years who had recovered from COVID-19.

The CDR3 is CATSAENRGRDTGELFF. The CDR3 coding sequence is TGTGCCACCAGTGCCGAGAACAGGGGGCGCGACACCGGGGAGCTGTTTTTT. This chain links TRBV24-1 with TRBJ2-2, with 9 bases lining up with TRBD1. Unmatched junction bases numbered 9, after V lost 5 bases and J lost 3 bases. The germline V gene encodes CDR1 KGHDR and CDR2 SFDVKD. CDR3 length: 17 amino acids.

This clone has just a few counts. The rearrangement links TRBV11-2 to TRBJ2-1; D unresolved. The ends were cut back, 1 base at V and 8 bases at J, with 15 bases in the middle. The CDR3 totals 15 residues. Germline V lookup: CDR1 SGHAT, CDR2 FQNNGV. The CDR3 coding sequence is TGTGCCAGCAGCTTAGCCGGGTCGTTATGGGATGAGCAGTTCTTC. Amino acids: CASSLAGSLWDEQFF.

As DNA, the CDR3 is TGCAGTGCTAGAAAGTCCGGGGGGGCTTTCTTT. Its translation: CSARKSGGAFF. The gene calls are TRBV20-1 and TRBJ1-1, with D possibly being TRBD1 (5 bases). This CDR3 spans 11 amino acids. V dropped 2 bases and J dropped 11 bases, with 12 bases sitting between them. In germline, CDR1 is DFQATT, CDR2 SNEGSKA (reference sequence).

The V and J genes are TRBV28 and TRBJ1-2, with a weak D call TRBD1 (6 bases). The V and J ends lost 3 bases and 4 bases respectively, with 9 bases between them. Germline V gene sequence: CDR1 MDHEN, CDR2 SYDVKM. CDR3 length: 13 amino acids. CDR3 region: CASSLGATYGYTF. The CDR3 coding sequence is TGTGCCAGCAGTTTGGGGGCTACCTATGGCTACACCTTC.

The chain links TRBV6-2 or TRBV6-3 to TRBJ1-5, with TRBD1 matching 12 bases. CDR1 is MNHEY, CDR2 SVGEGT, per germline. This CDR3 contains 16 residues. V trimming: 6 bases; J trimming: 7 bases; junction bases outside the gene matches: 10. CDR3 residues: CASSPPGTGGRQPQHF. Written as DNA, the CDR3 is TGTGCCAGCAGCCCTCCAGGGACAGGGGGCCGACAGCCCCAGCATTTT.

This clone has only one observation. The genes are TRBV24-1 and TRBJ2-5; maybe TRBD1 (6 bases). This CDR3 is built from 14 residues. Trimming took 4 bases from V and 3 from J, leaving 11 bases between them. Germline V gene data show CDR1 as KGHDR and CDR2 as SFDVKD. The CDR3 DNA sequence: TGTGCCACCAGTGACCGGACAGTCGAAGAGACCCAGTACTTC. This translates into CATSDRTVEETQYF.

The gene calls are TRBV28 and TRBJ1-6, with D unclear. Germline CDR1 reads MDHEN; CDR2 reads SYDVKM. This CDR3 is built from 13 residues. V was cut by 2 bases and J by 5 bases, with 4 bases left in between. In nucleotides, the CDR3 is TGTGCCAGCAGTTTACAGAATAATTCACCCCTCCACTTT. Protein product: CASSLQNNSPLHF.

This clone was observed a few times. The genes are TRBV2 and TRBJ1-2; D perhaps matches TRBD1 (6 bases). Trimming shortened V by 8 bases and J by 0 bases, and 19 bases separated the two germline ends. Germline V gene sequence: CDR1 SNHLY, CDR2 FYNNEI. The CDR3 is made up of 16 amino acids. CDR3 nucleotide sequence: TGTGCCAGCGTTGGGGACATCATAAATCCTAACTATGGCTACACCTTC. It is translated as CASVGDIINPNYGYTF.

About this clone: Other nucleotide sequences in the sample specify the same CDR3. V and J are TRBV7-9 and TRBJ1-4, with 10 nucleotides matching TRBD1. Germline V gives CDR1 SEHNR, CDR2 FQNEAQ (reference sequence). V lost 5 bases, J lost 4 bases, and 1 base stayed unmatched. The CDR3 length is 14 residues. CDR3 sequence (DNA): TGTGCCAGCAGCAGGGACAGGGGTAATGAAAAACTGTTTTTT. Translation gives CASSRDRGNEKLFF.

This rearrangement joins TRBV5-8 to TRBJ1-5, with D possibly TRBD1 on 5 matching bases. With 8 bases removed from V and 4 bases from J, the gap between germline ends came to 16 bases. This CDR3 spans 14 amino acids. Per the germline V gene, CDR1 is SGHTS and CDR2 is YDEGEE. CDR3 sequence: CASAYRGENQPQHF. CDR3 in DNA: TGTGCCAGTGCTTATAGGGGCGAGAATCAGCCCCAGCATTTT. The full variable domain, rest sourced from reference TRBV5-8 and TRBJ1-5, is EAGVTQSPTHLIKTRGQQATLRCSPISGHTSVYWYQQALGLGLQFLLWYDEGEERNRGNFPPRFSGRQFPNYSSELNVNALELEDSALYLCASAYRGENQPQHFGDGTRLSIL.

This clone has a handful of counts. The genes are TRBV18 and TRBJ1-3, with 8 bases aligning to TRBD1. Germline trimming cut 6 bases from V and 3 bases from J; bases unmatched to any gene: 4. Germline CDR1 reads KGHSH; CDR2 reads LQKENI. The CDR3 covers 14 residues. This CDR3 is CASSPGQGGNTIYF. The CDR3 DNA follows: TGTGCCAGCTCCCCCGGACAGGGTGGAAACACCATATATTTT.

V is TRBV5-4 and J is TRBJ2-5, with TRBD1 matching 8 bases. With V trimmed by 10 bases and J by 5 bases, 10 bases remained unmatched. In germline, CDR1 is SGHNT, CDR2 YYREEE (reference sequence). This CDR3 comprises 13 residues. Written as DNA, the CDR3 is TGTGCCGACTCCGGGACAGGAGACGAGACCCAGTACTTC. Translation gives CADSGTGDETQYF.